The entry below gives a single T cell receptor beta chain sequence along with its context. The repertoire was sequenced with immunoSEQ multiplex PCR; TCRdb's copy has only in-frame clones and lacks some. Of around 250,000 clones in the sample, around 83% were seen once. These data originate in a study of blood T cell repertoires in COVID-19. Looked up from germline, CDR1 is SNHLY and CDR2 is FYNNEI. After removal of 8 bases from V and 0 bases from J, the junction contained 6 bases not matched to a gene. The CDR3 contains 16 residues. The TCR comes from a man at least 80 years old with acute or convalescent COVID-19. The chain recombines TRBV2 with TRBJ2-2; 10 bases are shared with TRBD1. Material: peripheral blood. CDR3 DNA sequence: TGTGCCAGCTGCCGGGACAGGGGAACGAACACCGGGGAGCTGTTTTTT. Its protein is CASCRDRGTNTGELFF.